The entry that follows covers one T cell receptor (beta chain) sequence. Its antigen is unidentified. The J segment lost 4 bases and the V segment lost 5 bases, leaving 11 bases of the junction unmatched. The CDR3 extends over 16 amino acids. The germline gives CDR1 SGHVS, CDR2 FNYEAQ. The data are from a study of T cell responses to AZD1222 COVID-19 vaccine. Notes on the study in general: At baseline, seropositivity was found in only a handful of AZD1222 recipients.

The repertoire was sequenced with immunoSEQ multiplex PCR; TCRdb's copy has only in-frame clones and lacks some. The repertoire has 100,000 to 120,000 clones, around 81% of them found once; the top ten carry 4.6%. This TCR was recovered from an adult in good health. The sample here was peripheral blood, taken on day 0 of AZD1222 vaccination. V gene TRBV7-6 combines with J gene TRBJ1-3; 7 bases agree with TRBD1. Here the CDR3 DNA reads TGTGCCAGCAGCGCGACCAACAGGGGCGCCGGAAACACCATATATTTT. It yields the protein CASSATNRGAGNTIYF.